One and the same sample provided the 30 T cell receptor beta chains below, sequenced in a study of blood T cell repertoires in COVID-19. The repertoire was sequenced with immunoSEQ multiplex PCR; TCRdb's copy has only in-frame clones and lacks some. Of about 250,000 clones in the sample, 75% to 95% were seen once. The source material was PBMCs or T cells enriched from blood (not recorded which). The receptors originated from a woman in her late teens or twenties who had recovered from COVID-19.

Here the CDR3 DNA reads TGTGCCAGCAGTAGGGAGAAACAGGGGGCGCAAAGAAACACCATATATTTT. Amino acid sequence: CASSREKQGAQRNTIYF. The chain uses TRBV2 and TRBJ1-3, with 9 positions matching TRBD1. The ends lost 5 bases at V and 5 bases at J; junction bases unmatched: 13. There are 17 residues in the CDR3. The V gene's germline CDR1 is SNHLY and CDR2 FYNNEI.

The chain is built from TRBV5-1 and TRBJ1-1; maybe TRBD1 (5 bases). There are 16 residues in the CDR3. V lost 0 bases, J lost 5 bases, and 17 bases lay in between. The V gene's germline CDR1 is SGHRS and CDR2 YFSETQ. CDR3: CASSLAGRRQGTEAFF. The CDR3 bases are TGCGCCAGCAGCTTGGCCGGCCGCCGTCAGGGAACTGAAGCTTTCTTT.

The V gene is TRBV10-3, the J gene TRBJ2-1; tentative D call: TRBD2 (5 bases). The CDR3 has 17 residues. The V gene's germline CDR1 is ENHRY and CDR2 SYGVKD. V was shortened by 2 bases and J by 0 bases, with 14 bases between the two germline ends. As DNA, the CDR3 is TGTGCCATCAGTGAGATGGTGAGGGAGACCTCCTACAATGAGCAGTTCTTC. Its translation: CAISEMVRETSYNEQFF.

This sequence joins TRBV27 and TRBJ1-2, with D unresolved. Trimming left V 3 bases short and J 3 bases short, with 11 bases between. CDR3 length: 14 residues. Germline CDR1 and CDR2: MNHEY and SMNVEV (reference sequence). DNA of the CDR3: TGTGCCAGCAGTTTGGGCAGGTCCTACTATGGCTACACCTTC. Protein product: CASSLGRSYYGYTF.

The rearrangement uses TRBV7-2 and TRBJ1-1; TRBD1 might be the D (5 bases). Germline CDR1 reads SGHTA; CDR2 reads FQGNSA. With 5 bases removed from V and 0 bases from J, the gap between germline ends came to 10 bases. This CDR3 is 14 amino acids long. The CDR3 reads CASSLRAMNTEAFF. The CDR3 DNA is TGTGCCAGCAGCCTCAGGGCCATGAACACTGAAGCTTTCTTT.

The gene calls are TRBV5-5 and TRBJ1-4; D is unclear. V was pared by 6 bases and J by 0 bases, with 12 bases between. Germline V gene sequence: CDR1 SGHKS, CDR2 YYEKEE (reference sequence). The CDR3 runs 15 residues. CDR3 sequence (DNA): TGTGCCAGCACTGGGCTGCTCGCAACTAATGAAAAACTGTTTTTT. It is translated as CASTGLLATNEKLFF.

The chain combines TRBV7-8 with TRBJ2-1; 9 bases agree with TRBD1. CDR3 length equals 14 residues. V gave up 2 bases and J gave up 9 bases; unmatched junction bases: 5. Germline assignment: CDR1 SGHVS and CDR2 FQNEAQ. The CDR3 DNA reads as TGTGCCAGCAGCTTAATGGACAGGGGCGGTGAGCAGTTCTTC. This encodes CASSLMDRGGEQFF.

J is TRBJ1-2 and V is TRBV12-2; the DNA was not used to check the table's D call, TRBD1. TRBV12-2 is a listed pseudogene. The CDR3 totals 18 residues. This CDR3 reads CASRSRRAWGCSNYGYTF. In DNA form, the CDR3 reads TGTGCAAGTCGCTCTCGAAGGGCCTGGGGCTGTTCTAACTATGGCTACACCTTC.

The chain is built from TRBV5-4 and TRBJ2-7; 7 bases are shared with TRBD1. The V gene's germline CDR1 is SGHNT and CDR2 YYREEE (reference sequence). The V gene end was trimmed by 4 bases and the J gene end by 12 bases; junction bases not matched to a gene: 16. This CDR3 has 14 amino acids. The CDR3 DNA sequence: TGTGCCAGCAGCAAAGGGACAGACACTCTTCCTTTGTACTTC. Encoded protein: CASSKGTDTLPLYF.

The CDR3 spells CASSPGLAGGYNEQFF. In nucleotides, the CDR3 is TGTGCCAGCTCACCCGGACTAGCGGGGGGCTACAATGAGCAGTTCTTC. V is TRBV18 and J is TRBJ2-1, with 14 positions matching TRBD2. With V trimmed by 3 bases and J by 3 bases, 1 base remained unmatched. CDR1 KGHSH and CDR2 LQKENI come from the germline V gene. The CDR3 extends over 16 amino acids.

The chain links TRBV11-2 to TRBJ1-2; D is perhaps TRBD1 (5 bases). The CDR3 spans 13 residues. V lost 4 bases, J lost 6 bases, and 12 bases lay in between. CDR1 and CDR2 (germline): SGHAT, FQNNGV. CDR3 bases: TGTGCCAGCAGCTCCCAAAGGGGCCATGGCTACACCTTC. It translates to CASSSQRGHGYTF. The complete variable domain, with remaining parts taken from reference TRBV11-2 and TRBJ1-2, reads EAGVAQSPRYKIIEKRQSVAFWCNPISGHATLYWYQQILGQGPKLLIQFQNNGVVDDSQLPKDRFSAERLKGVDSTLKIQPAKLEDSAVYLCASSSQRGHGYTFGSGTRLTVV.

The chain employs TRBV5-1 and TRBJ2-5; D is perhaps TRBD2 (5 bases). CDR1 SGHRS and CDR2 YFSETQ come from the germline V gene. This CDR3 is built from 16 residues. V dropped 4 bases and J dropped 2 bases, with 18 bases sitting between them. CDR3 in amino acids: CASSRAGGWGQETQYF. CDR3 nucleotide sequence: TGCGCCAGCAGCCGCGCGGGCGGGTGGGGTCAAGAGACCCAGTACTTC.

CDR3 protein: CASSPPGDNSGTIYF. The DNA of the CDR3 is TGTGCCAGCTCACCACCGGGGGACAACTCGGGCACCATATATTTT. The chain has TRBV18 and TRBJ1-3, with D possibly matching TRBD1 (6 bases). Trimming took off 0 bases at V and 9 bases at J, with 15 bases between the two ends. Per germline, CDR1 KGHSH and CDR2 LQKENI. CDR3 length equals 15 residues.

The rearrangement joins TRBV28 to TRBJ1-3; D possibly corresponds to TRBD1 (6 bases). The V end was cut by 5 bases, the J end by 1 base, with 12 bases between. Per germline, CDR1 MDHEN and CDR2 SYDVKM. The CDR3 has 15 residues. Here the CDR3 DNA reads TGTGCCAGCAGTACAGGGTTCTTTTCTGGAAACACCATATATTTT. Its translation: CASSTGFFSGNTIYF.

The chain has TRBV5-4 and TRBJ1-6; D possibly corresponds to TRBD1 (6 bases). The CDR3 consists of 15 residues. CDR1 and CDR2 (germline): SGHNT, YYREEE (reference sequence). Trimming left V 0 bases short and J 12 bases short, with 16 bases between. In DNA, the CDR3 is TGTGCCAGCAGCTTGGGCAGGGGATCTATTCAACCCCTCCACTTT. It codes for CASSLGRGSIQPLHF.

The J gene is TRBJ1-1, the V gene TRBV3-1 (or the pseudogene TRBV3-2); TRBD1 might be the D (6 bases). The CDR3 runs to 15 residues. From germline, CDR1 is LGHDT and CDR2 YNNKEL (reference sequence). V gave up 1 base and J gave up 3 bases, with 12 bases separating them. The CDR3, as DNA: TGTGCCAGCAGCCAAGCAGAGGGGGGGGACACTGAAGCTTTCTTT. Its protein is CASSQAEGGDTEAFF.

The chain recombines TRBV19 with TRBJ1-5; D may be TRBD1 (6 bases). Deletions cut 6 bases from V and 5 bases from J, with 14 bases between. Looked up from germline, CDR1 is LNHDA and CDR2 is SQIVND (reference sequence). This CDR3 contains 14 residues. The CDR3 is CASSRARGDQPQHF. The CDR3 nucleotides read TGTGCCAGTAGCCGGGCCAGGGGAGATCAGCCCCAGCATTTT.

V usage is TRBV15 and J usage is TRBJ2-3; TRBD2 matches 10 bases. Germline CDR1 and CDR2: LNHNV and YYDKDF (reference sequence). V lost 4 bases, J lost 0 bases, and 10 bases stayed unmatched. This CDR3 has 18 residues. The CDR3: CATSNIRGLALSTDTQYF. CDR3 sequence (DNA): TGTGCCACCAGCAATATACGGGGACTAGCGTTAAGCACAGATACGCAGTATTTT.

The chain recombines TRBV4-1 with TRBJ2-1, with D perhaps TRBD2 (6 bases). CDR3 length equals 15 residues. The germline V gene encodes CDR1 MGHRA and CDR2 YSYEKL. The V and J ends lost 4 bases and 2 bases respectively, with 12 bases between them. The CDR3 DNA follows: TGCGCCAGCAGCCTAGGGGACTTCGCCTACAATGAGCAGTTCTTC. Protein product: CASSLGDFAYNEQFF.

The CDR3 loop reads CASRVDRDYGYTF. The CDR3 DNA sequence: TGTGCCAGCAGAGTAGACAGAGACTATGGCTACACCTTC. The gene calls are TRBV2 and TRBJ1-2, with D maybe TRBD1 (5 bases). The V gene lost 6 bases and the J gene lost 3 bases, with 11 bases spanning the gap. The CDR3 is made up of 13 amino acids. The germline V gene has CDR1 SNHLY and CDR2 FYNNEI.

CDR3 region: CASSSGYYGYTF. The DNA of the CDR3 is TGTGCCAGCAGTAGCGGATACTATGGCTACACCTTC. The chain uses TRBV28 and TRBJ1-2; no firm D call. The CDR3 contains 12 residues. Trimming shortened V by 5 bases and J by 3 bases, and 7 bases separated the two germline ends. Germline V gene sequence: CDR1 MDHEN, CDR2 SYDVKM.

The chain uses TRBV5-1 and TRBJ2-3; 7 bases agree with TRBD1. There are 15 residues in the CDR3. Looked up from germline, CDR1 is SGHRS and CDR2 is YFSETQ. Losses at the gene ends were 3 bases for V and 2 bases for J; bases not matched to a gene: 6. The DNA for the CDR3 is TGCGCCAGCAGCTACGGGACAGACATCACAGATACGCAGTATTTT. Translation: CASSYGTDITDTQYF.

The rearrangement uses TRBV19 and TRBJ1-2, with D tentatively TRBD1 (6 bases). This CDR3 contains 15 residues. Trimming stripped 5 bases from V and 5 bases from J, with 18 bases between. The germline V gene has CDR1 LNHDA and CDR2 SQIVND (reference sequence). The DNA of the CDR3 is TGTGCCAGTAGTGACCAGGGGATCCCGAGGTATGGCTACACCTTC. Its translation: CASSDQGIPRYGYTF.

This sequence joins TRBV2 and TRBJ2-7; 9 positions agree with TRBD1. Germline trimming cut 4 bases from V and 4 bases from J; bases unmatched to any gene: 5. Germline V gene sequence: CDR1 SNHLY, CDR2 FYNNEI. This CDR3 region has 14 residues. The chain's CDR3 is CASSATGTGYEQYF. The CDR3 DNA is TGTGCCAGCAGTGCTACCGGGACAGGGTACGAGCAGTACTTC.

The V gene is TRBV5-1, the J gene TRBJ1-1, with D unclear. The V gene's germline CDR1 is SGHRS and CDR2 YFSETQ. The CDR3 has 16 amino acids. V was cut by 4 bases and J by 5 bases, with 21 bases left in between. In DNA form, the CDR3 reads TGCGCCAGCAGCCTTTTCTCTCGCAGTCGAGGGACTGAAGCTTTCTTT. Amino acid sequence: CASSLFSRSRGTEAFF.

V usage is TRBV7-8 and J usage is TRBJ1-5; possible D gene TRBD1, 5 bases. The germline V gene encodes CDR1 SGHVS and CDR2 FQNEAQ. The ends were cut back, 1 base at V and 3 bases at J, with 7 bases in the middle. This CDR3 spans 14 amino acids. Here the CDR3 reads CASSLEGANQPQHF. CDR3 nucleotide sequence: TGTGCCAGCAGCTTAGAAGGGGCCAATCAGCCCCAGCATTTT.

The CDR3 sequence is CASSLDRYRRYEQYF. The CDR3 nucleotides read TGTGCCAGCAGTTTAGACCGTTATCGCAGGTACGAGCAGTACTTC. V is TRBV27 and J is TRBJ2-7, with D unclear. This CDR3 contains 15 residues. Trimming pared 2 bases from V and 4 bases from J, leaving 15 bases between. Looked up from germline, CDR1 is MNHEY and CDR2 is SMNVEV (reference sequence).

This clone was observed a handful of times. The gene calls are TRBV29-1 and TRBJ1-2, with D maybe TRBD1 (6 bases). CDR3 length: 14 amino acids. The V and J ends lost 4 bases and 8 bases respectively, with 20 bases between them. CDR1 SQVTM and CDR2 ANQGSEA come from the germline V gene. The CDR3 spells CSVGAGTRAVGYTF. In nucleotides, the CDR3 is TGCAGCGTTGGAGCCGGGACACGAGCCGTAGGCTACACCTTC.

The chain has TRBV7-2 and TRBJ1-2, with 8 bases fitting TRBD1. Trimming removed 2 bases from V and 4 bases from J; junction bases left unmatched: 9. The CDR3 extends over 16 amino acids. Germline-derived CDR1 and CDR2 are SGHTA and FQGNSA. The CDR3 protein is CASSLSFGQGLYGYTF. The CDR3 DNA is TGTGCCAGCAGCTTAAGCTTCGGACAGGGACTCTATGGCTACACCTTC.

This clone is a singleton in its sample. The V gene is TRBV3-1 (or the pseudogene TRBV3-2), the J gene TRBJ2-1, with 7 nucleotides matching TRBD2. Looked up from germline, CDR1 is LGHDT and CDR2 is YNNKEL (reference sequence). This CDR3 has 15 amino acids. The junction had 4 bases not matched to a gene; V was cut back by 1 base and J by 4 bases. This chain's CDR3 is CASSQGGEGYNEQFF. The CDR3 nucleotides are TGTGCCAGCAGCCAAGGCGGGGAGGGGTACAATGAGCAGTTCTTC.